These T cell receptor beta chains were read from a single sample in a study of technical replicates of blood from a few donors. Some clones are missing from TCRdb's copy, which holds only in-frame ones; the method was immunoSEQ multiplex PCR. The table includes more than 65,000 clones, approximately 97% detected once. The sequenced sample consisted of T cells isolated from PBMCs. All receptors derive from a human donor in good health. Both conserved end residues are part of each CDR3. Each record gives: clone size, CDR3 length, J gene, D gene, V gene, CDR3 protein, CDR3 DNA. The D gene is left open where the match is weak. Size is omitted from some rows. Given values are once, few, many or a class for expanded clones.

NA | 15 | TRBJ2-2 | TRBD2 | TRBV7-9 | CASSLALARTGELFF | TGTGCCAGCAGCTTAGCACTAGCGCGCACCGGGGAGCTGTTTTTT
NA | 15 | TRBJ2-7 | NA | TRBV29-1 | CSVFSLGVRGYEQYF | TGCAGCGTATTTAGTCTGGGAGTCAGGGGCTACGAGCAGTACTTC
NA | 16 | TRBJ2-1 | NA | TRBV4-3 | CASSQETGSSYNEQFF | TGCGCCAGCAGCCAAGAAACCGGGAGCTCCTACAATGAGCAGTTCTTC
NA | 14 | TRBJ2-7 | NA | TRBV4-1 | CASSRSTGAREQYF | TGCGCCAGCAGCCGATCCACGGGAGCTCGGGAGCAGTACTTC
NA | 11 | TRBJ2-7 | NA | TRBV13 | CASSPSYEQYF | TGTGCCAGCAGCCCTTCCTACGAGCAGTACTTC
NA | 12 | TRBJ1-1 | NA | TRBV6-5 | CASSSVNTEAFF | TGTGCCAGCAGTTCGGTGAACACTGAAGCTTTCTTT
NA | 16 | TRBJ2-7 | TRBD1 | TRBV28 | CASSRDREKRLYEQYF | TGTGCCAGCAGCAGGGACAGGGAGAAGCGGCTATACGAGCAGTACTTC
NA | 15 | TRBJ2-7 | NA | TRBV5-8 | CASSLSLGPGYEQYF | TGTGCCAGCAGTCTATCTTTGGGGCCGGGCTACGAGCAGTACTTC
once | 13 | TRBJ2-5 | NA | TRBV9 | CASSGAGRETQYF | TGTGCCAGCAGCGGAGCGGGTCGAGAGACCCAGTACTTC
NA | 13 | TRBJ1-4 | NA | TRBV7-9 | CASSPDRYEKLFF | TGTGCCAGCAGCCCTGATCGCTACGAAAAACTGTTTTTT
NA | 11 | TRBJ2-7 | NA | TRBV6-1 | CASRGPYEQYF | TGTGCCAGCAGGGGCCCCTACGAGCAGTACTTC
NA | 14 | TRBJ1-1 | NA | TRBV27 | CASSLDRSGTEAFF | TGTGCCAGCAGCCTAGACAGGTCGGGCACTGAAGCTTTCTTT
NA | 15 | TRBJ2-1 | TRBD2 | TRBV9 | CASSVGGSNAGEQFF | TGTGCCAGCAGCGTAGGCGGGAGTAACGCGGGTGAGCAGTTCTTC
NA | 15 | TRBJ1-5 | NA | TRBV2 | CASSEMVSSNQPQHF | TGTGCCAGCAGTGAGATGGTAAGCAGCAATCAGCCCCAGCATTTT
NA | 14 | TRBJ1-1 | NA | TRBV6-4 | CASSEYGGRTEAFF | TGTGCCAGCAGTGAATATGGGGGGAGGACTGAAGCTTTCTTT
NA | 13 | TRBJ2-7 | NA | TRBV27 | CASSPLEGDEQYF | TGTGCCAGCAGTCCCCTCGAGGGCGACGAGCAGTACTTC
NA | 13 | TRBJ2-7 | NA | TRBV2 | CASRTGRGDEQYF | TGTGCCAGCCGGACTGGGAGGGGGGACGAGCAGTACTTC
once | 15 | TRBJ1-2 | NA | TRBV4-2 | CASSQVSYSLYGYTF | TGTGCCAGCAGCCAAGTCTCCTATTCTCTCTATGGCTACACCTTC
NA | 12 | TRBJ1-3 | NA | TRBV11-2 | CAGRGAGNTIYF | TGTGCCGGGAGGGGGGCCGGAAACACCATATATTTT
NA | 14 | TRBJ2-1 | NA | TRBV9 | CASSVASTDNEQFF | TGTGCCAGCAGCGTAGCTAGTACTGACAATGAGCAGTTCTTC
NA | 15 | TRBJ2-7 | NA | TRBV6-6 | CASSKTQSTSYEQYF | TGTGCCAGCAGTAAAACGCAATCTACCTCCTACGAGCAGTACTTC
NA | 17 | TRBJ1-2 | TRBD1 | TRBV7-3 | CASKSPWDRASQDGYTF | TGTGCCAGCAAATCCCCCTGGGACAGGGCCTCTCAGGATGGCTACACCTTC
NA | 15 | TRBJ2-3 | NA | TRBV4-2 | CASSQDNPPTDTQYF | TGTGCCAGCAGCCAAGATAATCCTCCCACAGATACGCAGTATTTT
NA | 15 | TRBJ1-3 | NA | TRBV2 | CASSEVRRVGNTIYF | TGTGCCAGCAGTGAGGTTAGGAGGGTCGGAAACACCATATATTTT
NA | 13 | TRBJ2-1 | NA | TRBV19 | CASSINLDNEQFF | TGTGCCAGTAGTATAAATCTAGACAATGAGCAGTTCTTC
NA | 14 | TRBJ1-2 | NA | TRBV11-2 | CASSPTLLGAGYTF | TGTGCCAGCAGCCCGACCTTGCTAGGGGCCGGCTACACCTTC
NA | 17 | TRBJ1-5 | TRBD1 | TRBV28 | CASSLIGQGLSNQPQHF | TGTGCCAGCAGTTTAATAGGACAGGGACTTAGCAATCAGCCCCAGCATTTT
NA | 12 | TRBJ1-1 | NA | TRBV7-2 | CASSLYRAEAFF | TGTGCCAGCAGCTTATACAGGGCTGAAGCTTTCTTT
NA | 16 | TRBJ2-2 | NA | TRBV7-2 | CASSSSPGLNTGELFF | TGTGCCAGCAGCTCATCTCCGGGACTTAACACCGGGGAGCTGTTTTTT
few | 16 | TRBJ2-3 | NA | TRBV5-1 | CASISGSRTITDTQYF | TGCGCCAGCATTTCAGGGAGCAGGACTATCACAGATACGCAGTATTTT
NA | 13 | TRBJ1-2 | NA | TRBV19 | CASKQGIDYGYTF | TGTGCCAGTAAACAGGGAATCGACTATGGCTACACCTTC
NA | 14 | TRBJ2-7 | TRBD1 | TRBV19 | CASSVGQGSHEQYF | TGTGCCAGTAGTGTAGGACAGGGGAGCCACGAGCAGTACTTC
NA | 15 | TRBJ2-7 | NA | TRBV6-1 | CASSPPAGDGYEQYF | TGTGCCAGCAGCCCCCCGGCAGGGGATGGGTACGAGCAGTACTTC
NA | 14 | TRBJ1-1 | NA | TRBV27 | CASSPQGGETEAFF | TGTGCCAGCAGTCCCCAGGGAGGTGAGACTGAAGCTTTCTTT
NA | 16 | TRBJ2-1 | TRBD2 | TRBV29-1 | CSVEAILAGVVNEQFF | TGCAGCGTTGAAGCTATACTAGCGGGAGTAGTGAATGAGCAGTTCTTC
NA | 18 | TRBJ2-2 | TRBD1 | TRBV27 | CASSFNYGTGAFTGELFF | TGTGCCAGCAGTTTTAATTACGGGACAGGGGCTTTCACCGGGGAGCTGTTTTTT
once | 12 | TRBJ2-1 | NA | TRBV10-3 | CAISQDLNEQFF | TGTGCCATCAGTCAGGACTTAAATGAGCAGTTCTTC
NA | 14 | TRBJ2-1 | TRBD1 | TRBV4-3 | CASSHAGTGNEQFF | TGCGCCAGCAGCCACGCCGGGACAGGGAATGAGCAGTTCTTC
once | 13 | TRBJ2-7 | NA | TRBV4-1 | CASSQGTEYEQYF | TGCGCCAGCAGCCAAGGGACAGAGTACGAGCAGTACTTC
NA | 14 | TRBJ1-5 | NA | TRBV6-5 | CASSPGWNNQPQHF | TGTGCCAGCAGTCCAGGGTGGAACAATCAGCCCCAGCATTTT
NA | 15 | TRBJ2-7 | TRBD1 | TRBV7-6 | CASSPSGTGEPEQYF | TGTGCCAGCAGCCCTAGTGGGACAGGGGAGCCCGAGCAGTACTTC
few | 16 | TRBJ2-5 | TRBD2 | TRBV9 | CASSTSGLADLATQYF | TGTGCCAGCAGCACCTCGGGACTAGCGGACCTTGCGACCCAGTACTTC
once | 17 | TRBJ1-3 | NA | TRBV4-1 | CASSQDSGANSGNTIYF | TGCGCCAGCAGCCAAGATTCTGGGGCGAACTCTGGAAACACCATATATTTT
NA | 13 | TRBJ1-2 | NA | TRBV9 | CASSDDRNYGYTF | TGTGCCAGCAGCGATGACAGGAACTATGGCTACACCTTC
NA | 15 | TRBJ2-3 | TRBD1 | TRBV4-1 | CASSRGQGEADTQYF | TGCGCCAGCAGCCGGGGACAGGGTGAGGCAGATACGCAGTATTTT
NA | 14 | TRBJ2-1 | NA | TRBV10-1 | CASSEQGTYNEQFF | TGCGCCAGCAGTGAACAGGGAACCTACAATGAGCAGTTCTTC
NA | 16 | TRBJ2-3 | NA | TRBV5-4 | CASSLAGSEILDTQYF | TGTGCCAGCAGCCTCGCGGGATCCGAGATCCTAGATACGCAGTATTTT
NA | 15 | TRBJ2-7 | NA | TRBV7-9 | CASSTSGVDLNEQYF | TGTGCCAGCAGCACCTCGGGAGTGGACTTGAACGAGCAGTACTTC
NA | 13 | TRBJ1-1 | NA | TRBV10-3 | CAISAGGTTEAFF | TGTGCCATCAGTGCGGGAGGGACCACTGAAGCTTTCTTT
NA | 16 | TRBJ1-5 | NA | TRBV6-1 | CASSENHDSSNQPQHF | TGTGCCAGCAGTGAAAACCACGACAGTAGCAATCAGCCCCAGCATTTT
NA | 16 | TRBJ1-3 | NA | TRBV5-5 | CASSATGVNSGNTIYF | TGTGCCAGCAGCGCGACCGGGGTCAACTCTGGAAACACCATATATTTT